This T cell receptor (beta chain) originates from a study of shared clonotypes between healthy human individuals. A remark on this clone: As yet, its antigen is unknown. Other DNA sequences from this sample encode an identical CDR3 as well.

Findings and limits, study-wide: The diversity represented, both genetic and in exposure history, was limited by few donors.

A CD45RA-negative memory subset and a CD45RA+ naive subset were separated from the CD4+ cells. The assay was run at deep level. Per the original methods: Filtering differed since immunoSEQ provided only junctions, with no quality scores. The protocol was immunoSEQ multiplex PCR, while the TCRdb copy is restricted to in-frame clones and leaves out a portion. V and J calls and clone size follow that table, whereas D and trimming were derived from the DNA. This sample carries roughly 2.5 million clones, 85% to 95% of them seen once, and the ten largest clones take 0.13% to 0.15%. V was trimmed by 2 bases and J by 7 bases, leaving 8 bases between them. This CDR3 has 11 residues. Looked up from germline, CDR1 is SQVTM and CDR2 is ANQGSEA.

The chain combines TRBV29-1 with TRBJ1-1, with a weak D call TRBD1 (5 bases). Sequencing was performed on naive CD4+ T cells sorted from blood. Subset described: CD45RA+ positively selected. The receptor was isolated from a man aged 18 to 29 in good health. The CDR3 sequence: CSVERGFEAFF. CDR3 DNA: TGCAGCGTTGAAAGGGGTTTTGAAGCTTTCTTT.